The sequence of this TCR beta chain was determined in a study of blood T cell repertoires in COVID-19. Study in general: From the United States, Italy and Spain came samples of acute and convalescent COVID-19.

Study members were between roughly 18 and 100 years old and lived in 20 to 30 US regions. For recovered donors of Cohort 3, there were two negative PCRs, clearance, or symptom resolution. The CDR3 runs 14 residues. CDR1 is KGHSH, CDR2 LQKENI, per germline. The V segment lost 2 bases and the J segment 8 bases; nucleotides outside the gene matches: 4. Clones were sequenced by immunoSEQ multiplex PCR, and TCRdb holds only the in-frame ones, with some missing. The sample includes about 220,000 clones, 82% of them seen just once. V gene TRBV18 combines with J gene TRBJ1-4; 8 nucleotides match TRBD1. This clonotype was obtained from a woman in her sixties or seventies who had recovered from COVID-19. Sequencing was done on a sample of PBMCs or T cells enriched from blood (not recorded which). The CDR3 DNA is TGTGCCAGCTCACCAGGGACAGGCCCCGAAAAACTGTTTTTT. Residues: CASSPGTGPEKLFF.